What follows describes a single TCR beta chain. Its antigen is unknown. The junction departs from germline at one end; a sequencing error may be responsible. The data stem from a study of T-cell memory formation after mild COVID-19. Across the whole study: Largely donor-specific sequence clusters came from a couple of donors.

Germline assignment: CDR1 SGHRS and CDR2 YFSETQ. The CDR3 is 14 residues long. General study points: The authors did not confirm SARS-CoV-2 specificity of second-wave clones peaking day 37. Pre-infection memory harbored some responding clones, suggesting cross-reactive memory joined.

TCRdb ran MiXCR on the 5' RACE reads and lists one entry per CDR3 protein. There are roughly 560,000 distinct CDR3 sequences in the sample; just over 20% occur only once, and approximately 12% lies in the top ten. The receptor was isolated from an adult woman who had mild COVID-19 (a few samples of this study predate the infection). Cell type and time point are not known. The chain employs TRBV5-1 and TRBJ2-1; possibly TRBD2 for D (6 bases). Sequencing input: PBMCs or a T cell subset sorted from them (not recorded which). Here the CDR3 reads CASSLAPDYHEQFF. For the CDR3, the DNA is TGCGCCAGCAGCTTGGCCCCGGACTACCATGAGCAGTTCTTC.